Given below is one T cell receptor beta chain in context. Its specific antigen is unknown. There are no base qualities to consult, and no much larger clone falls within one base. This sample stems from a study of blood T cells in healthy people across ages (dated by TCRdb to between 2015 and 2017). About the investigation overall: In model experiments, template switching captured about one uniquely barcoded TCR beta cDNA molecule for every two T cells. Four age groups were formed from the donors: young (average approximately 15 years), middle-aged (approximately 40), aged (about 62) and long-lived (roughly 88). Two additional independent replicas of 1 million unique cDNA reads from the same blood draw were analyzed for two donors (one aged 18 to 30 and one aged 80 or older). Using deep sequencing normalized with unique cDNA molecular identifiers, the study measured how TCR beta repertoire diversity changes with age.

The germline V gene sets CDR1 to SQVTM and CDR2 to ANQGSEA. The junction carries 17 bases between V and J, which are trimmed by 1 base and 8 bases respectively. From its cysteine to its phenylalanine, the CDR3 spans 14 amino acids. The kept DNA is CDR3 alone, 42 bases in frame from the first base. Study-wide findings and limitations: Because donor CMV infection status was unknown, age-related changes in expanded clonotypes were potentially confounded. Compared with the aged group, the long-lived group had more naive CD4+ T cells, fewer expanded clones and increased TCR diversity, suggesting age selection. As age increased, observed TCR beta diversity per million T cells dropped in a roughly linear way, and a significant reduction was already evident by age approximately 40. Conclusive comparison of naive and antigen-experienced compartments was prevented by the profiling of bulk unsorted PBMCs. A strong correlation was found between observed TCR beta diversity and the percentage of naive T cells measured by flow cytometry. Estimates of total diversity based on one million sequenced T cells were regarded as lower bounds and as underestimates.

Systemically healthy Caucasian individuals from Russia, approximately 39 in total and aged about 6 to 100 years, were included as donors. Each donor gave 9 to 10 milliliters of peripheral blood, collected into EDTA-treated Vacutainer tubes. Ficoll-Paque density-gradient centrifugation was used to isolate PBMCs, with at least 6 million per sample. Trizol reagent was used to extract total RNA from PBMCs, with at least 6 micrograms per sample. The percentages of naive CD45RAhigh/CD27high T cells were determined by flow cytometry on a PBMC aliquot from every donor. The library was generated by 5' RACE. Instrument used: Illumina HiSeq 2500. A second roughly 6 to 12 cycle PCR used a sample-barcoded 5' primer and a J-beta primer mix. A unique molecular identifier was introduced onto each TCR beta cDNA molecule by a template-switch 5' adaptor carrying 12 random nucleotides. At least 2.5 million CDR3-containing paired-end reads were obtained from each sample. The Mint cDNA synthesis kit, primed by a TRBC-specific oligonucleotide, was used to synthesize first-strand cDNA from all RNA. Following uracil-DNA glycosylase treatment, a first 18-cycle PCR with universal primers M1SS and BC2_uni_R was performed on all cDNA. Regarding the original processing steps: Each sample was normalized by randomly selecting 1 million high-quality reads, each carrying a distinct molecular identifier. Instead of being binned into consensus sequences, reads that shared molecular identifiers were thrown out. CDR3 identification, clonotype clustering and error correction used MiTCR with a Q25 quality threshold and the strictest error-elimination algorithm. A nonparametric unseen species model with Euler transformation was used to estimate lower-bound total TCR beta diversity. TCRdb's own reprocessing of the public reads used fastp at Q25 and MiXCR and kept productive beta chains. Every distinct CDR3 protein forms one entry, paired with its most common genes and DNA. TCRdb's processing, not the authors', yielded these V and J calls. A total of fewer than 600,000 distinct CDR3 sequences appear in this sample, roughly a quarter of them only once. The ten biggest clones cover approximately 3.6% of the sample.

This same sample was also taken into another study, of T cells of mothers and their children. According to the second study: Nine systemically healthy Caucasian individuals served as donors, namely three mothers together with their six children. cDNA synthesis used all of the extracted RNA, with 1.5 ug of RNA in each 15 ul reaction. In the second PCR, the M1S primer introduced both the sample barcodes and 2-4 random nucleotides. More than 8 million TCR beta CDR3 reads were obtained from each mother, and roughly 3 million reads were obtained from each child. TCR recombination output is similarly shaped by thymic selection in related and unrelated pairs, with a minor effect exerted by inherited differences. Normalized repertoire overlap in related mother-child pairs was always slightly higher than in unrelated mother-child pairs, but the difference was never significant. No persistent microchimeric T cell clones were detected, at a sensitivity of about 100 clones per million clonotypes. To look for features that set related mother-child pairs apart from unrelated individuals, the researchers ran deep NGS to compare the TCR beta repertoires of mothers and children. The mean age was around 40 +/- 4 years for the mothers and approximately 11 +/- 4 years for the children. After adapters were ligated using NEBNext reagents, the libraries underwent 100+100 nt paired-end sequencing on an Illumina HiSeq 2000. To avoid cross-contamination, the mother libraries and the child libraries were prepared a month apart and sequenced in separate runs. For each donor, between roughly 500,000 and 2,300,000 distinct TCR beta clonotypes were identified. Naive TCR beta clonotypes were estimated from low-frequency clonotypes matched to each donor's FACS-determined naive share, without sorting.

The chain was built from TRBV29-1 and TRBJ1-2, with no D gene named confidently. The source material was blood. This sequence originates from a boy between 2 and 15 years old in good health. CDR3 reads: CSVEVPGKAEGYTF. The DNA is TGCAGCGTTGAAGTGCCGGGCAAAGCCGAAGGCTACACCTTC.